Below are 23 T cell receptor beta chains sequenced from a single sample in a study of OX40 agonist ivuxolimab in advanced cancers. Profiling relied on immunoSEQ multiplex PCR, and the TCRdb table lists in-frame clones only, not all of them. The top ten clones hold about 0.83% of a sample with under 85,000 clones, 85% of them seen once. The sample was CD4+ or CD8+ T cells sorted from blood, taken in a trial of the OX40 agonist ivuxolimab. The receptors stem from an adult with an advanced solid tumor such as melanoma, head and neck, liver or kidney cancer.

The V gene is TRBV15, the J gene TRBJ2-5; the D is unclear. From germline, CDR1 is LNHNV and CDR2 YYDKDF (reference sequence). This CDR3 is built from 13 residues. Trimming pared 4 bases from V and 1 base from J, leaving 7 bases between. Here the CDR3 reads CATSIRAQETQYF. Here the CDR3 DNA reads TGTGCCACCAGCATCCGGGCCCAAGAGACCCAGTACTTC.

The chain links TRBV5-4 to TRBJ2-7, with D possibly being TRBD1 (6 bases). The CDR3 sequence is 16 residues long. V lost 0 bases and J lost 0, with 13 bases in between. Germline V gene data show CDR1 as SGHNT and CDR2 as YYREEE (reference sequence). The CDR3 loop is CASSLGGQTSSYEQYF. The CDR3 DNA reads as TGTGCCAGCAGCTTGGGGGGACAAACAAGCTCCTACGAGCAGTACTTC.

The chain uses TRBV21-1 and TRBJ2-1. TRBV21-1 has pseudogene status. The CDR3 runs 15 residues. CDR3 loop: CASSRRGDVYNEQFF. In nucleotides, the CDR3 is TGTGCCAGCAGCAGAAGGGGGGATGTCTACAATGAGCAGTTCTTC.

This sequence joins TRBV5-4 and TRBJ2-5; TRBD1 matches 7 bases. V shed 4 bases and J 4 bases; nucleotides not matched to a gene: 4. This CDR3 has 13 amino acids. The germline CDR1 and CDR2 sequences are SGHNT and YYREEE (reference sequence). CDR3 nucleotides: TGTGCCAGCAGCGGACAGGTCTCAGAGACCCAGTACTTC. Its translation is CASSGQVSETQYF.

The CDR3 sequence is CASSSILTGQRTGELFF. In DNA form, the CDR3 reads TGTGCCAGCAGCTCAATCTTGACCGGACAGAGGACCGGGGAGCTGTTTTTT. The chain couples TRBV7-2 to TRBJ2-2, with a possible D match to TRBD1 (6 bases). Looked up from germline, CDR1 is SGHTA and CDR2 is FQGNSA. The CDR3 length is 17 residues. V shed 4 bases and J shed 5 bases, with 20 bases lying between them.

This clone has only one observation. The rearrangement links TRBV10-3 to TRBJ2-3; 9 bases map to TRBD2. Germline-derived CDR1 and CDR2 are ENHRY and SYGVKD. V gave up 8 bases and J gave up 2 bases; unmatched junction bases: 8. This CDR3 region has 15 residues. CDR3 DNA: TGTGCCATCGCTGGGGGCGGGGGGGCCACAGATACGCAGTATTTT. The encoded protein is CAIAGGGGATDTQYF.

There are a few counts of this clone. The chain couples TRBV29-1 to TRBJ1-2; D remains unclear. The germline V and J ends were trimmed by 6 bases and 5 bases, with 10 bases remaining between them. CDR3 length: 11 residues. Per germline, CDR1 SQVTM and CDR2 ANQGSEA. The CDR3 coding sequence is TGCAGCGTCTCGGACGGGTATGGCTACACCTTC. Its translation: CSVSDGYGYTF.

The rearrangement links TRBV19 to TRBJ1-3; D remains unclear. The CDR3 sequence is 13 residues long. Trimming left V 2 bases short and J 0 bases short, with 2 bases between. From germline, CDR1 is LNHDA and CDR2 SQIVND (reference sequence). The DNA of the CDR3 is TGTGCCAGTAGTATATCCTCTGGAAACACCATATATTTT. Translated, it gives CASSISSGNTIYF.

The chain has TRBV14 and TRBJ1-2; unclear D gene. V lost 0 bases and J 5 bases, leaving 7 bases between the germline ends. The CDR3 length is 13 residues. Per the germline V gene, CDR1 is SGHDN and CDR2 is FVKESK. DNA for the CDR3: TGTGCCAGCAGCCAAGATTGGCAGTATGGCTACACCTTC. It codes for CASSQDWQYGYTF.

Only one count was recorded for this clone. The gene calls are TRBV7-2 and TRBJ2-3, with 12 bases aligning to TRBD2. Per the germline V gene, CDR1 is SGHTA and CDR2 is FQGNSA. The V gene end was trimmed by 3 bases and the J gene end by 9 bases; junction bases not matched to a gene: 10. This CDR3 is 16 amino acids long. This CDR3 is CASSFLGTSGSGTQYF. The CDR3 bases are TGTGCCAGCAGCTTTCTGGGGACTAGCGGGTCAGGGACGCAGTATTTT.

This chain connects TRBV19 to TRBJ2-1; no reliable D call. This CDR3 has 14 amino acids. V lost 8 bases and J lost 1, with 12 bases in between. Per germline, CDR1 LNHDA and CDR2 SQIVND (reference sequence). The CDR3 spells CASSYLGSYNEQFF. The CDR3 DNA reads as TGTGCCAGTTCCTATTTGGGTTCCTACAATGAGCAGTTCTTC.

The chain uses TRBV10-3 and TRBJ1-6; D might be TRBD1 (6 bases). Germline loops: CDR1 ENHRY, CDR2 SYGVKD. The germline V and J ends were trimmed by 0 bases and 0 bases, with 12 bases remaining between them. The CDR3 totals 18 residues. Here the CDR3 DNA reads TGTGCCATCAGTGAGTCGGGGGACACGCGCTCCTATAATTCACCCCTCCACTTT. It encodes CAISESGDTRSYNSPLHF.

The chain is built from TRBV7-2 and TRBJ2-5; possibly TRBD2 for D (6 bases). Per the germline V gene, CDR1 is SGHTA and CDR2 is FQGNSA. The germline V and J ends were trimmed by 1 base and 11 bases, with 17 bases remaining between them. The CDR3 loop spans 14 amino acids. The CDR3 spells CASSLGQGSGEQYF. The CDR3 DNA reads TGTGCCAGCAGCTTAGGGCAGGGCTCGGGAGAGCAGTACTTC.

The rearrangement joins TRBV28 to TRBJ1-3; TRBD1 agrees at 7 bases. The CDR3 covers 19 residues. The junction had 17 bases not matched to a gene; V was cut back by 6 bases and J by 0 bases. Germline CDR1 reads MDHEN; CDR2 reads SYDVKM. CDR3 in amino acids: CASSGRQGRLTSSGNTIYF. The CDR3, as DNA: TGTGCCAGCAGCGGGAGACAGGGAAGACTAACGAGCTCTGGAAACACCATATATTTT. The variable domain in full, with the rest retrieved from reference TRBV28 and TRBJ1-3, is DVKVTQSSRYLVKRTGEKVFLECVQDMDHENMFWYRQDPGLGLRLIYFSYDVKMKEKGDIPEGYSVSREKKERFSLILESASTNQTSMYLCASSGRQGRLTSSGNTIYFGEGSWLTVV.

The V and J genes are TRBV18 and TRBJ2-2; TRBD2 matches at 10 bases. The CDR3 extends over 16 amino acids. J gave up 1 base and V 4 bases, and 3 bases lay outside the gene matches. Germline lookup yields CDR1 KGHSH and CDR2 LQKENI. CDR3: CASSRRTSGNTGELFF. CDR3 in DNA: TGTGCCAGCTCACGGCGGACTAGCGGGAACACCGGGGAGCTGTTTTTT.

The rearrangement joins TRBV14 to TRBJ2-5; D call uncertain. Germline V gives CDR1 SGHDN, CDR2 FVKESK. This CDR3 has 12 residues. The V end lost 4 bases, the J end lost 8 bases, and 11 bases lay between the germline ends. The CDR3 is CASSRDAVTQYF. The CDR3 DNA reads as TGTGCCAGCAGCCGCGACGCAGTTACCCAGTACTTC.

The chain is built from TRBV19 and TRBJ2-1, with 10 nucleotides matching TRBD2. V was pared by 5 bases and J by 4 bases, with 2 bases of the junction left unmatched. The CDR3 covers 14 residues. Germline V CDR1 and CDR2: LNHDA, SQIVND (reference sequence). The CDR3 nucleotides read TGTGCCAGTAGTTTTAGCGGGGGGTACAATGAGCAGTTCTTC. Translated: CASSFSGGYNEQFF.

V usage is TRBV30 and J usage is TRBJ2-1; 10 bases agree with TRBD2. This CDR3 has 15 amino acids. Trimming at V came to 3 bases and at J to 4 bases, leaving 6 bases not matched to a gene. Per germline, CDR1 GTSNPN and CDR2 SVGIG (reference sequence). The CDR3 DNA reads TGTGCCTGGAGAGCTACTAGCGGGGAGTACAATGAGCAGTTCTTC. Its protein is CAWRATSGEYNEQFF.

The CDR3, as DNA: TGTGCCAGCAGCCAAGAGGTAATCGGACCGAGTCGATCTGGGGCCAACGTCCTGACTTTC. Its translation is CASSQEVIGPSRSGANVLTF. V usage is TRBV4-2 and J usage is TRBJ2-6; D not certain. The ends were cut back, 0 bases at V and 1 base at J, with 19 bases in the middle. In germline, CDR1 is LGHNA, CDR2 YNFKEQ. CDR3 length: 20 residues.

The chain recombines TRBV20-1 with TRBJ1-1; D ambiguous. V lost 0 bases to trimming and J lost 2 bases, with 1 base between them. Germline CDR1 and CDR2: DFQATT and SNEGSKA (reference sequence). The CDR3 is 11 residues long. This CDR3 is CSARENTEAFF. The DNA of the CDR3 is TGCAGTGCTAGAGAAAACACTGAAGCTTTCTTT.

This chain uses TRBV11-3 with TRBJ1-1; D is unclear. CDR3 size: 11 residues. Trimming left V 3 bases short and J 8 bases short, with 7 bases between. Germline loops: CDR1 SGHNT, CDR2 YENEEA. CDR3 amino acids: CASSFREEAFF. CDR3 in DNA: TGTGCCAGCAGCTTTCGCGAAGAAGCTTTCTTT. The full variable domain, completed using reference TRBV11-3 and TRBJ1-1, is EAGVVQSPRYKIIEKKQPVAFWCNPISGHNTLYWYLQNLGQGPELLIRYENEEAVDDSQLPKDRFSAERLKGVDSTLKIQPAELGDSAVYLCASSFREEAFFGQGTRLTVV.

The sample holds one count of this clone. The chain carries TRBV7-9 and TRBJ1-2; 8 nucleotides match TRBD1. V lost 6 bases, J lost 5 bases, and 5 bases stayed unmatched. The CDR3 spans 13 residues. From germline, CDR1 is SEHNR and CDR2 FQNEAQ (reference sequence). CDR3 coding DNA: TGTGCCAGCAGAGAAGGACAGGGTTATGGCTACACCTTC. Protein: CASREGQGYGYTF.

V usage is TRBV2 and J usage is TRBJ2-5, with 9 bases fitting TRBD2. The CDR3 has 15 residues. Trimming took 6 bases from V and 4 from J; bases not matched to a gene: 9. The germline gives CDR1 SNHLY, CDR2 FYNNEI. CDR3 amino acids: CASSQMGLAVETQYF. The DNA of the CDR3 is TGTGCCAGCAGCCAGATGGGACTAGCAGTAGAGACCCAGTACTTC.